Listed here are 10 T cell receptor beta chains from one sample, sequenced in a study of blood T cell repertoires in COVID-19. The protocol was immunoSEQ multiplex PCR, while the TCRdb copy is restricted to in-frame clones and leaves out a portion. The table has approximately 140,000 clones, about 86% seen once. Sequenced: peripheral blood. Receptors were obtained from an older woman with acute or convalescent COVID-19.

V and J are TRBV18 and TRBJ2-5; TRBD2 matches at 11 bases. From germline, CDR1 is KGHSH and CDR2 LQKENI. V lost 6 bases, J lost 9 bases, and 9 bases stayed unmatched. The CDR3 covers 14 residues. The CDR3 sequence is CASSGTSGLLAQYF. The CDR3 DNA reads TGTGCCAGCTCCGGGACTAGCGGCCTCTTGGCCCAGTACTTC.

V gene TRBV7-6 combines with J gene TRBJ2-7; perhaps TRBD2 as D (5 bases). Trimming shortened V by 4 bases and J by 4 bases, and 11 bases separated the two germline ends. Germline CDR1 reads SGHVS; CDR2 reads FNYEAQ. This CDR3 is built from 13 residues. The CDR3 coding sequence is TGTGCCAGCAGCTCCACCACGGGGTACGAGCAGTACTTC. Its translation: CASSSTTGYEQYF. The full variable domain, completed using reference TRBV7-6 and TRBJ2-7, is GAGVSQSPRYKVTKRGQDVALRCDPISGHVSLYWYRQALGQGPEFLTYFNYEAQQDKSGLPNDRFSAERPEGSISTLTIQRTEQRDSAMYRCASSSTTGYEQYFGPGTRLTVT.

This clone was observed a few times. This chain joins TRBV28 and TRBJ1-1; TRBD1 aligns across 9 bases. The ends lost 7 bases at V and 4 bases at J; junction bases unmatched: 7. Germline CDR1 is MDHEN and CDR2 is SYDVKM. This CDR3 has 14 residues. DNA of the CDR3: TGTGCCAGCACCTGGACAGGGGAAGCCACTGAAGCTTTCTTT. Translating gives CASTWTGEATEAFF. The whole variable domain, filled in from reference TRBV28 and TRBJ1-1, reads DVKVTQSSRYLVKRTGEKVFLECVQDMDHENMFWYRQDPGLGLRLIYFSYDVKMKEKGDIPEGYSVSREKKERFSLILESASTNQTSMYLCASTWTGEATEAFFGQGTRLTVV.

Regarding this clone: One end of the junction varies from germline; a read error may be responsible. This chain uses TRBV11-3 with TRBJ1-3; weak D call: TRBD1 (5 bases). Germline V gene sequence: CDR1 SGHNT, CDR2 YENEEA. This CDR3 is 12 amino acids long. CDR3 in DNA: TGTGCCAGCAGCTTAGCAGGCGGGGCGCCCAGTTTT. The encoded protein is CASSLAGGAPSF.

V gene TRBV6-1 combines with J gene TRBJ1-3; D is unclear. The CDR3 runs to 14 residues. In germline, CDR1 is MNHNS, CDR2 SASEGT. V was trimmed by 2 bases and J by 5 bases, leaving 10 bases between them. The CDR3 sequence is CASSEIWRRNTIYF. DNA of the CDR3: TGTGCCAGCAGTGAAATCTGGAGGAGAAACACCATATATTTT.

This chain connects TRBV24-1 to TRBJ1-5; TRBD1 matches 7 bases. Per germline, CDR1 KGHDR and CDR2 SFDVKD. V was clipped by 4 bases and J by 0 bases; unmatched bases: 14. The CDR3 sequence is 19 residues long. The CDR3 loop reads CATSDSTGPGLNSNQPQHF. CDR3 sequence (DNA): TGTGCCACCAGTGACTCGACAGGGCCAGGGCTTAATAGCAATCAGCCCCAGCATTTT.

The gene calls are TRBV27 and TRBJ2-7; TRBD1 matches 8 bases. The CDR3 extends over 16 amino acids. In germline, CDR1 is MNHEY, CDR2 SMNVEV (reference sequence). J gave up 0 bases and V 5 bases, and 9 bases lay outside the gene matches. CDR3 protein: CASSIPGQEISYEQYF. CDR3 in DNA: TGTGCCAGCAGTATACCGGGACAGGAGATCTCCTACGAGCAGTACTTC.

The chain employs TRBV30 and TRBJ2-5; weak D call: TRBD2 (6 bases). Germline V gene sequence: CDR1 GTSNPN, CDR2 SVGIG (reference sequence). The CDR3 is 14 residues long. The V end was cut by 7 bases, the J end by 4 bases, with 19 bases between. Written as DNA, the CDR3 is TGTGCCTTCAGGGCCCGGGGAGGTCGAGAGACCCAGTACTTC. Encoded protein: CAFRARGGRETQYF.

CDR3 DNA: TGTGCCAGCAGCCAAGATGCTAGCGGGGGGGCCGCGGTGGATACGCAGTATTTT. Translated, it gives CASSQDASGGAAVDTQYF. J is TRBJ2-3 and V is TRBV14, with TRBD2 identical over 12 bases. Germline V gene data show CDR1 as SGHDN and CDR2 as FVKESK. The CDR3 covers 18 residues. With 0 bases clipped from V and 6 bases from J, the junction kept 10 bases outside the gene matches.

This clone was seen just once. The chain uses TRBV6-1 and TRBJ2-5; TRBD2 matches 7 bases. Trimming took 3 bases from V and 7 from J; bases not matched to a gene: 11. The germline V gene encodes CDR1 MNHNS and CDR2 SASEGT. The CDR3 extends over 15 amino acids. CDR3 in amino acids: CASSEGGDVKGTQYF. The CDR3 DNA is TGTGCCAGCAGTGAGGGAGGGGACGTAAAGGGGACCCAGTACTTC.